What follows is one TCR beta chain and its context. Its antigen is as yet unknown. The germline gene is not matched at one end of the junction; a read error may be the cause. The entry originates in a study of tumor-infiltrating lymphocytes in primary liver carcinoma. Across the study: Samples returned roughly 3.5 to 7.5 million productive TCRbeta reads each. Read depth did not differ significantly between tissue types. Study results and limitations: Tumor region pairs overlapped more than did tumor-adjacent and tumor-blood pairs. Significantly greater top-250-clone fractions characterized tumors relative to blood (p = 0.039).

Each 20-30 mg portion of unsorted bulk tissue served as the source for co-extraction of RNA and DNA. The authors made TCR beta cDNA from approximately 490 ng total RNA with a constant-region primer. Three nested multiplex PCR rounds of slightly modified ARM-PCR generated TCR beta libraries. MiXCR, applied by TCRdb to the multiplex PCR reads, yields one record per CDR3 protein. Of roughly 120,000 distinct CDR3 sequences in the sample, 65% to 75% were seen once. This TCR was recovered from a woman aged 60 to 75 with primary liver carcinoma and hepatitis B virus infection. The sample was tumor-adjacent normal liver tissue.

The chain's CDR3 is CSVGTNATGELLF. CDR3 bases: TGCAGCGTAGGGACTAACGCCACCGGGGAGCTGCTTTTT. The genes are TRBV29-1 and TRBJ2-2; TRBD2 aligns across 7 bases. Germline V CDR1 and CDR2: SQVTM, ANQGSEA. This CDR3 contains 13 residues.